Below, 9 T cell receptor beta chains from the same sample are listed, as sequenced in a study of control samples from healthy donors and cancer patients. This table comes from immunoSEQ multiplex PCR, and its TCRdb copy is limited to in-frame clones, with some not included. The sample contains fewer than 200,000 clones, roughly 95% of which appear only once. Sequenced material: blood. All receptors come from a woman aged 60-70 years in good health.

The chain joins TRBV19 to TRBJ2-7, with D maybe TRBD2 (5 bases). CDR1 is LNHDA, CDR2 SQIVND, per germline (reference sequence). V gave up 6 bases and J gave up 7 bases, with 22 bases separating them. The CDR3 length is 15 residues. In nucleotides, the CDR3 is TGTGCCAGTAGGGAGGCGGGCAGCATCAGTGGGGAGCAGTACTTC. Translation gives CASREAGSISGEQYF.

As to this clone: Other DNA sequences within the sample encode an identical CDR3. The chain recombines TRBV9 with TRBJ2-1; 12 bases are shared with TRBD2. The junction had 20 bases not matched to a gene; V was cut back by 4 bases and J by 9 bases. There are 19 residues in the CDR3. The germline gives CDR1 SGDLS, CDR2 YYNGEE. The CDR3 bases are TGTGCCAGCAGCCCACGTCCCCTCCCTCTAGCGGGGGGGCTGAGTGAGCAGTTCTTC. Its protein is CASSPRPLPLAGGLSEQFF.

The chain recombines TRBV30 with TRBJ1-6, with a weak D call TRBD1 (6 bases). The CDR3 spans 20 residues. Germline loops: CDR1 GTSNPN, CDR2 SVGIG (reference sequence). V dropped 3 bases and J dropped 5 bases, with 29 bases sitting between them. This CDR3 is CAWRAAGAYYGVRDNSPLHF. The CDR3 coding sequence is TGTGCCTGGAGAGCGGCAGGGGCTTATTACGGTGTGCGCGATAATTCACCCCTCCACTTT.

This chain joins TRBV2 and TRBJ1-2, with D unresolved. CDR1 is SNHLY and CDR2 is FYNNEI in the germline V gene. There are 11 residues in the CDR3. V was trimmed by 6 bases and J by 4 bases, leaving 6 bases between them. The CDR3 bases are TGTGCCAGCAGCCGCGGCTATGGCTACACCTTC. Translated, it gives CASSRGYGYTF.

The chain is built from TRBV7-2 and TRBJ2-1; 9 bases agree with TRBD2. Germline V gene sequence: CDR1 SGHTA, CDR2 FQGNSA. Trimming cost V 2 bases and J 4 bases; bases outside gene matches: 6. CDR3 length: 16 amino acids. Here the CDR3 reads CASSLRASGDYNEQFF. The CDR3 DNA follows: TGTGCCAGCAGCTTAAGGGCTAGCGGGGATTACAATGAGCAGTTCTTC.

DNA for the CDR3: TGTGCCAGCAGTTCCCTTGGGACCTACTATGGCTACACCTTC. Protein: CASSSLGTYYGYTF. The chain combines TRBV6-5 with TRBJ1-2; weak D call: TRBD1 (5 bases). From germline, CDR1 is MNHEY and CDR2 SVGAGI. The CDR3 loop spans 14 amino acids. Deletions cut 4 bases from V and 3 bases from J, with 12 bases between.

V and J are TRBV10-3 and TRBJ2-3; 10 bases line up with TRBD2. With 7 bases clipped from V and 0 bases from J, the junction kept 7 bases outside the gene matches. The germline V gene has CDR1 ENHRY and CDR2 SYGVKD. The CDR3 is made up of 16 amino acids. The DNA for the CDR3 is TGTGCCATCACTCTTAGCGGGGGGACTAGCACAGATACGCAGTATTTT. Translated, it gives CAITLSGGTSTDTQYF.

The sample holds one count of this clone. Germline is not matched at one junction end, which may reflect a read error. The chain recombines TRBV27 with TRBJ2-2; perhaps TRBD2 as D (6 bases). Per germline, CDR1 MNHEY and CDR2 SMNVEV (reference sequence). The CDR3 contains 17 residues. CDR3: CASSLSILGTNTGGLFF. CDR3 bases: TGTGCCAGCAGTTTAAGTATTCTGGGAACGAACACCGGGGGGCTGTTTTTT.

The chain joins TRBV7-9 to TRBJ2-2; D is perhaps TRBD1 (5 bases). The V gene lost 1 base and the J gene lost 5 bases, with 14 bases spanning the gap. The V gene's germline CDR1 is SEHNR and CDR2 FQNEAQ (reference sequence). The CDR3 totals 16 residues. The CDR3 DNA sequence: TGTGCCAGCAGCTTAGGGGCATCCAGGGAAACCGGGGAGCTGTTTTTT. As protein: CASSLGASRETGELFF.